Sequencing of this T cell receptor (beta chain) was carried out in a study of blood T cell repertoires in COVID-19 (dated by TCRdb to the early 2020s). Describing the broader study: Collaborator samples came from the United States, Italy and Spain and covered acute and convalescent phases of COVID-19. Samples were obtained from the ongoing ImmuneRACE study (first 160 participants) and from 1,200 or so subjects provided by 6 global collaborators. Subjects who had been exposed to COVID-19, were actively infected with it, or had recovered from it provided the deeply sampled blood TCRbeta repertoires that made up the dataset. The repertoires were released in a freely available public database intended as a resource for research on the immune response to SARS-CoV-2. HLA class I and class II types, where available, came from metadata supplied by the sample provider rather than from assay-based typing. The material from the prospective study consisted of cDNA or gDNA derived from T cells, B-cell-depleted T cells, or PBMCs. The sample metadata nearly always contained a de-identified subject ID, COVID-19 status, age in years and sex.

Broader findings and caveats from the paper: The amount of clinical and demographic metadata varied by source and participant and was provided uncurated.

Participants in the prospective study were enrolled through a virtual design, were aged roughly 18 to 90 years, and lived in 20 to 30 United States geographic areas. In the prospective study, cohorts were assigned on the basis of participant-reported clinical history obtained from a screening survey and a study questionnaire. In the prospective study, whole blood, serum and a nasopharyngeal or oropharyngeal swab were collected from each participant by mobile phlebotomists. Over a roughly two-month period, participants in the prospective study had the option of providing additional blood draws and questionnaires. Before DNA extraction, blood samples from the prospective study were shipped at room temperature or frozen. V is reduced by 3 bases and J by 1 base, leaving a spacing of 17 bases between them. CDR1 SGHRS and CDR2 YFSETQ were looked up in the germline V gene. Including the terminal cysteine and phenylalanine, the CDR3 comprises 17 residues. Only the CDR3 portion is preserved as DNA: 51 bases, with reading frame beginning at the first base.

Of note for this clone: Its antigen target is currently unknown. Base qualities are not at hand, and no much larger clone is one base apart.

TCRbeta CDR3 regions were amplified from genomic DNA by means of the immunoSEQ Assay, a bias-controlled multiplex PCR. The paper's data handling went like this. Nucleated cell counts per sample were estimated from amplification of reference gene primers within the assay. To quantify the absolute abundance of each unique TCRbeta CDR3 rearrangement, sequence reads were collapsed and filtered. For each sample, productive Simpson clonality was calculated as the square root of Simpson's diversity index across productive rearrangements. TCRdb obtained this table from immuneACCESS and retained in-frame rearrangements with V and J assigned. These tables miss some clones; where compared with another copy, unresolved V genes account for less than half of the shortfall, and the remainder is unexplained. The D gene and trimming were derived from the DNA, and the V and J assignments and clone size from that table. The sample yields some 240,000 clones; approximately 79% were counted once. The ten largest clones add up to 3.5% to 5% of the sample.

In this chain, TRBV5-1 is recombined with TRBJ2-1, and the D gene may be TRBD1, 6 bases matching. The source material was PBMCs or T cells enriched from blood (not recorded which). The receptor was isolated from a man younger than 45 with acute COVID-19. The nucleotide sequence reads TGCGCCAGCAGCTCCACGACAGGCACGGGTTCCTACAATGAGCAGTTCTTC. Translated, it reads CASSSTTGTGSYNEQFF.